This T cell receptor beta chain was profiled in a study of T cells in Graves' hyperthyroidism and ophthalmopathy. This clonotype was counted only a few times. These patients, aged 18 to 65, had recently diagnosed hyperthyroidism lasting under 2 months. Germline lookup yields CDR1 LGHNA and CDR2 YSLEER. This CDR3 has 13 residues. Between the trimmed V and J ends, which lost 0 bases and 5 bases, there was a span of 6 bases. Regions amplified from RNA transcripts were the TCR beta CDR3 regions. HTBI primers drove first-round RT-PCR of the TCR CDR3. Using its own MiXCR run on the multiplex PCR reads, TCRdb lists one record per CDR3 protein. The sample contains about 580,000 distinct CDR3 sequences, under 60% of which appear only once.

The chain couples TRBV4-3 to TRBJ2-3; D may be TRBD2 (6 bases). This clonotype originated in a woman aged 18-29 years with Graves' hyperthyroidism. Sequenced sample: peripheral blood or thyroid tissue (not recorded which). The CDR3 is CASSQEGGDTQYF. For the CDR3, the DNA is TGCGCCAGCAGCCAAGAGGGAGGAGATACGCAGTATTTT.